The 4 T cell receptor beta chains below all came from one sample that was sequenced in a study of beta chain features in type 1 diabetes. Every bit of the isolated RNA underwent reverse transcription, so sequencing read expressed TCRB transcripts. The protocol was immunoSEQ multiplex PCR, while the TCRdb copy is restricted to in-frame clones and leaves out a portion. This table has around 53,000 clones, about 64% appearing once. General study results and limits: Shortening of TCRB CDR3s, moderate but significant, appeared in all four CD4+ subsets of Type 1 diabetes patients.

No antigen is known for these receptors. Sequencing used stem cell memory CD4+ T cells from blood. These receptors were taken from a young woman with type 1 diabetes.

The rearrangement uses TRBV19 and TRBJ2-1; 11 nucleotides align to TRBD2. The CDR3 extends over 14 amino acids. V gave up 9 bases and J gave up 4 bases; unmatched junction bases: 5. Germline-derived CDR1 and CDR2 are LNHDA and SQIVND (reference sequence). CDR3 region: CARPTSGRYNEQFF. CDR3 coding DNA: TGTGCCAGACCTACTAGCGGGAGATACAATGAGCAGTTCTTC.

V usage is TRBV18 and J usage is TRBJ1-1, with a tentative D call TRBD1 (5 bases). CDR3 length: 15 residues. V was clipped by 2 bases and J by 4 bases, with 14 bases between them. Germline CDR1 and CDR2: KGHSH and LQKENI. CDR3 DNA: TGTGCCAGCTCACCAACCAGGGCCCCGGGCACTGAAGCTTTCTTT. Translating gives CASSPTRAPGTEAFF.

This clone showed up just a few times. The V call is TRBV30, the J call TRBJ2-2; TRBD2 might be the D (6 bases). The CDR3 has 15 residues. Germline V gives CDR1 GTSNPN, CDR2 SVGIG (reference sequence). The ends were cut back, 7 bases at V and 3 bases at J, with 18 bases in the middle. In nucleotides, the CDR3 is TGTGCCTCTGGCTTTGGCGGAGGGGACACCGGGGAGCTGTTTTTT. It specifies CASGFGGGDTGELFF.

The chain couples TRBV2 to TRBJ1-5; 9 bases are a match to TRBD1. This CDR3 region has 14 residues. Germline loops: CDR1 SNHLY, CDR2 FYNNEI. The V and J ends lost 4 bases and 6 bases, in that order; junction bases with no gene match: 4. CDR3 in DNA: TGTGCCAGCAGTGCTACAGGGGGCTTTCAGCCCCAGCATTTT. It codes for CASSATGGFQPQHF.